The rows below give T cell receptor beta chains drawn from one sample of a study of beta chain features in type 1 diabetes. The data were produced by immunoSEQ multiplex PCR, yet TCRdb's version contains in-frame clones alone and is incomplete. The sample lists about 370,000 clones, roughly 9.8% occurring once. Sequencing input: central memory CD4+ T cells from blood. The receptors originated from a man younger than 40 with type 1 diabetes. Both conserved end residues are part of each CDR3. Fields, in order: V gene, J gene, CDR3 protein.

>TRBV7-2|TRBJ2-4
CASRREAKNIQYF
>TRBV6-6|TRBJ2-7
CASTSPPAEQYF
>TRBV19|TRBJ2-7
CASSSWTGYEQYF
>TRBV27|TRBJ2-6
CASSKSSSGANVLTF
>TRBV5-1|TRBJ1-4
CASSSSTTFGEKLFF
>TRBV7-8|TRBJ2-1
CASSFDEHRNNEQFF
>TRBV27|TRBJ2-7
CASSGTGGEQYF
>TRBV11-2|TRBJ2-1
CASSPLAGVNEQFF
>TRBV9|TRBJ2-6
CASSVASSSGANVLTF
>TRBV28|TRBJ2-7
CASSYDRDYEQYF
>TRBV19|TRBJ2-3
CASSLLAVGGDTQYF
>TRBV6-5|TRBJ1-2
CASSPQGNYGYTF
>TRBV4-2|TRBJ1-3
CASSHIEVGTGNTIYF
>TRBV7-9|TRBJ2-7
CASSEGGSGEQYF
>TRBV28|TRBJ2-3
CASQGPSTDTQYF
>TRBV18|TRBJ2-6
CASSRGVSGANVLTF
>TRBV4-1|TRBJ1-2
CASSQALGNYGYTF
>TRBV11-2|TRBJ2-1
CASSLDQGGSGIYNEQFF
>TRBV16|TRBJ1-2
CASSPLGQGLGYGYTF